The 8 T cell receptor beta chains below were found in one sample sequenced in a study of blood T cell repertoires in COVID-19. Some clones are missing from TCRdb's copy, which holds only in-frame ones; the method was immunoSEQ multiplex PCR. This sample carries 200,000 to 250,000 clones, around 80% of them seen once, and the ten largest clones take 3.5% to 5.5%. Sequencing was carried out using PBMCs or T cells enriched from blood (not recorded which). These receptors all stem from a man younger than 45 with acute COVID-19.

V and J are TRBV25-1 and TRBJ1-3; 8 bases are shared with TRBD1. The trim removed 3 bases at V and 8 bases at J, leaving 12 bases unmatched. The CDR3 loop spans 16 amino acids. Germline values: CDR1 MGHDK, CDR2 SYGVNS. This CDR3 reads CASSDPNPPRGHTIYF. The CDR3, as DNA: TGTGCCAGCAGTGATCCCAACCCCCCCAGGGGGCACACCATATATTTT. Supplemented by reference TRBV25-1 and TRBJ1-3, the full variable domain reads EADIYQTPRYLVIGTGKKITLECSQTMGHDKMYWYQQDPGMELHLIHYSYGVNSTEKGDLSSESTVSRIRTEHFPLTLESARPSHTSQYLCASSDPNPPRGHTIYFGEGSWLTVV.

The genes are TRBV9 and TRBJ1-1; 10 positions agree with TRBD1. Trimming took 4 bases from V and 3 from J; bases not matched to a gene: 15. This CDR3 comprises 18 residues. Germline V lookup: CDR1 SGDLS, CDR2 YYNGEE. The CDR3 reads CASSLTSTGGASDTEAFF. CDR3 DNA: TGTGCCAGCAGCCTTACCTCGACAGGGGGCGCCTCGGACACTGAAGCTTTCTTT. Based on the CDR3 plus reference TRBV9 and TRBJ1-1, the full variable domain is DSGVTQTPKHLITATGQRVTLRCSPRSGDLSVYWYQQSLDQGLQFLIQYYNGEERAKGNILERFSAQQFPDLHSELNLSSLELGDSALYFCASSLTSTGGASDTEAFFGQGTRLTVV.

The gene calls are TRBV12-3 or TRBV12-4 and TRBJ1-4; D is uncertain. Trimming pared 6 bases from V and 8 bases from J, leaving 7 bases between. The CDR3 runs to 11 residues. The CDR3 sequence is CASSPLEKLFF. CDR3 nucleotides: TGTGCCAGCAGCCCGTTGGAAAAACTGTTTTTT.

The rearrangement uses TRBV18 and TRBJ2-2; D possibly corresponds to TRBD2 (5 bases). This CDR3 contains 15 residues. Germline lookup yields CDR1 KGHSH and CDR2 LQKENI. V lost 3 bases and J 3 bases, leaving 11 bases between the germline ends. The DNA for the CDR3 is TGTGCCAGCTCACCTATTTACGGGGACACCGGGGAGCTGTTTTTT. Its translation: CASSPIYGDTGELFF.

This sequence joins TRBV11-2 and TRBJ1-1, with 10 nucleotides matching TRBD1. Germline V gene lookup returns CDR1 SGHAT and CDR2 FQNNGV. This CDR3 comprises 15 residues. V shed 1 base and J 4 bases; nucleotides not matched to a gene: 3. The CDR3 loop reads CASSLGQGAITEAFF. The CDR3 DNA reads TGTGCCAGCAGCTTAGGACAGGGGGCGATCACTGAAGCTTTCTTT.

CDR3 residues: CASSFSGVGSEAFF. DNA for the CDR3: TGTGCCAGCAGCTTTTCGGGGGTCGGTTCGGAAGCTTTCTTT. The chain carries TRBV9 and TRBJ1-1; tentative D call: TRBD1 (5 bases). Trimming removed 4 bases at V and 8 bases at J, with 18 bases between. Germline V gene data show CDR1 as SGDLS and CDR2 as YYNGEE. This CDR3 has 14 amino acids.

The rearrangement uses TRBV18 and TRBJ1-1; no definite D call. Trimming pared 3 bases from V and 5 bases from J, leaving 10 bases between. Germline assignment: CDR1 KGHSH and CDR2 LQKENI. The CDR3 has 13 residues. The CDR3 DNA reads TGTGCCAGCTCACCGGGCCCCTGGACTGAAGCTTTCTTT. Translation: CASSPGPWTEAFF. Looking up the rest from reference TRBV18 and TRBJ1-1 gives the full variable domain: NAGVMQNPRHLVRRRGQEARLRCSPMKGHSHVYWYRQLPEEGLKFMVYLQKENIIDESGMPKERFSAEFPKEGPSILRIQQVVRGDSAAYFCASSPGPWTEAFFGQGTRLTVV.

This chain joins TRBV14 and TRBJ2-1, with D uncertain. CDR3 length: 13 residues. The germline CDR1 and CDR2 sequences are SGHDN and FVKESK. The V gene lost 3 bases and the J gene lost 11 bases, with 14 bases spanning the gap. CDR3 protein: CASSHSATTQQFF. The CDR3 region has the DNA TGTGCCAGCAGCCACTCCGCGACAACCCAGCAGTTCTTC.